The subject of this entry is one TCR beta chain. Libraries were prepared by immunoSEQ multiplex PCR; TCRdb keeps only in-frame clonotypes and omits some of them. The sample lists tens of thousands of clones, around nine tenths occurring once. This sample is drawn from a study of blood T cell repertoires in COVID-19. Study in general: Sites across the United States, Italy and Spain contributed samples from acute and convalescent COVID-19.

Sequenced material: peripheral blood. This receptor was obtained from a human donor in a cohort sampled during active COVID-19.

The CDR3 coding sequence is TGCGCCAGCAGCCAGCCTGTGGAGGGGGGGTATCAGCCCCAGCATTTT. This encodes CASSQPVEGGYQPQHF. This chain connects TRBV4-1 to TRBJ1-5, with D possibly being TRBD1 (6 bases). Germline CDR1 MGHRA, CDR2 YSYEKL. V was shortened by 3 bases and J by 5 bases, with 17 bases between the two germline ends. CDR3 length equals 16 residues.